This TCR beta chain was documented in a study of T cells in Graves' hyperthyroidism and ophthalmopathy. Notes on the study in general: Ophthalmopathy was model-predicted a median around 6.7 months pre-onset. A 13 V-J signature model discriminated ophthalmopathy versus stable hyperthyroidism.

The germline V gene encodes CDR1 MDHEN and CDR2 SYDVKM. After removal of 3 bases from V and 5 bases from J, the junction contained 6 bases not matched to a gene. CDR3 length: 14 amino acids. With respect to this clonotype: Antigen specificity is unknown.

Patients counted as stable if ophthalmopathy did not develop within 18 months. The authors obtained PBMCs from over 8 ml of fresh peripheral blood. TCR beta CDR3 region amplification was performed from RNA transcripts. Initially, a first-round RT-PCR of the TCR CDR3 employed the HTBI primer set. Via MiXCR, TCRdb re-called the multiplex PCR reads, giving one row per CDR3 protein. The sample shows 600,000 to 650,000 distinct CDR3 sequences, 15% to 20% of them seen only once. Source material: blood. The chain links TRBV28 to TRBJ2-5; TRBD2 aligns across 7 bases. The sequence derives from a woman aged 25-40 years with Graves' hyperthyroidism. The CDR3 DNA follows: TGTGCCAGCAGTTTTAGGGATAGCGGGGAGACCCAGTACTTC. This gives the protein CASSFRDSGETQYF.